One and the same sample provided the 14 T cell receptor beta chains below, sequenced in a study of T cell responses to AZD1222 COVID-19 vaccine. Clones were sequenced by immunoSEQ multiplex PCR, and TCRdb holds only the in-frame ones, with some missing. The table lists about 110,000 clones, roughly 92% of them singletons. The sample consisted of peripheral blood, taken 28 days after the second AZD1222 dose. These receptors came from an adult who received the AZD1222 COVID-19 vaccine.

This clone is a singleton in its sample. The chain combines TRBV18 with TRBJ2-2, with 9 nucleotides matching TRBD1. Germline V lookup: CDR1 KGHSH, CDR2 LQKENI. This CDR3 is 14 amino acids long. V was pared by 5 bases and J by 6 bases, with 4 bases of the junction left unmatched. The CDR3 here is CASSTGTGSGELFF. DNA for the CDR3: TGTGCCAGCTCAACCGGGACAGGGTCCGGGGAGCTGTTTTTT. The full variable domain, completed using reference TRBV18 and TRBJ2-2, is NAGVMQNPRHLVRRRGQEARLRCSPMKGHSHVYWYRQLPEEGLKFMVYLQKENIIDESGMPKERFSAEFPKEGPSILRIQQVVRGDSAAYFCASSTGTGSGELFFGEGSRLTVL.

The chain links TRBV25-1 to TRBJ1-5; D gene unclear. The CDR3 spans 16 residues. Trimming removed 2 bases at V and 2 bases at J, with 13 bases between. CDR1 and CDR2 (germline): MGHDK, SYGVNS. The CDR3 reads CASSERSSDGNQPQHF. DNA for the CDR3: TGTGCCAGCAGTGAAAGGTCTTCGGATGGCAATCAGCCCCAGCATTTT.

This clone came up a few times. The DNA of the CDR3 is TGTGCCAGCAGCTTAGGGGTTGGGAGGGGGGCCAACACAGATACGCAGTATTTT. Its translation is CASSLGVGRGANTDTQYF. The chain links TRBV11-2 to TRBJ2-3, with a tentative D call TRBD2 (7 bases). V dropped 1 base and J dropped 2 bases, with 19 bases sitting between them. The CDR3 has 18 amino acids. CDR1 and CDR2 (germline): SGHAT, FQNNGV.

The rearrangement uses TRBV6-5 and TRBJ1-2; D not resolved. The CDR3 sequence is 12 residues long. Trimming cost V 4 bases and J 12 bases, with 15 bases left between them. CDR1 and CDR2 from the germline V gene are MNHEY and SVGAGI. The CDR3 sequence is CASSSPGVRDTF. Written as DNA, the CDR3 is TGTGCCAGCAGTTCCCCGGGAGTTCGGGACACCTTC.

The chain joins TRBV7-2 to TRBJ1-1; TRBD1 agrees at 12 bases. The CDR3 totals 18 residues. The V and J ends lost 3 bases and 1 base, in that order; junction bases with no gene match: 9. CDR1 and CDR2 from the germline V gene are SGHTA and FQGNSA. CDR3 sequence reads: CASSFGTGGHLRNTEAFF. The CDR3 region has the DNA TGTGCCAGCAGCTTTGGGACAGGGGGCCACCTCAGGAACACTGAAGCTTTCTTT.

The rearrangement links TRBV6-1 to TRBJ2-5, with 7 nucleotides matching TRBD2. The V and J ends lost 3 bases and 0 bases, in that order; junction bases with no gene match: 7. The CDR3 spans 16 residues. From germline, CDR1 is MNHNS and CDR2 SASEGT. DNA for the CDR3: TGTGCCAGCAGTGATGGAGCTAGCGGTTACCAAGAGACCCAGTACTTC. This codes for CASSDGASGYQETQYF.

This clone was recorded once. As DNA, the CDR3 is TGTGCCAGTAGCCCCGGGACATCAAAAGGAGAGACCCAGTACTTC. Protein product: CASSPGTSKGETQYF. V gene TRBV19 combines with J gene TRBJ2-5; perhaps TRBD1 as D (6 bases). The germline V and J ends were trimmed by 6 bases and 4 bases, with 18 bases remaining between them. The CDR3 runs to 15 residues. Germline V gene data show CDR1 as LNHDA and CDR2 as SQIVND (reference sequence).

This chain links TRBV5-1 with TRBJ2-5; D is perhaps TRBD1 or TRBD2 (5 bases each). The CDR3 runs 15 residues. Germline CDR1 SGHRS, CDR2 YFSETQ. V was shortened by 0 bases and J by 4 bases, with 13 bases between the two germline ends. The CDR3 DNA sequence: TGCGCCAGCAGCTTGGATCCGGGGCTGCGAGAGACCCAGTACTTC. It codes for CASSLDPGLRETQYF.

The CDR3 nucleotides read TGTGCCAGCAGCCGAGACAGGGCGGGCGGAGAGCAGTACTTC. The encoded protein is CASSRDRAGGEQYF. V gene TRBV6-5 combines with J gene TRBJ2-7; 7 bases map to TRBD1. The V segment lost 6 bases and the J segment 7 bases; nucleotides outside the gene matches: 12. The CDR3 has 14 residues. Germline values: CDR1 MNHEY, CDR2 SVGAGI.

The V call is TRBV7-2, the J call TRBJ2-7, with 7 bases fitting TRBD1. V was clipped by 1 base and J by 2 bases; unmatched bases: 5. Germline values: CDR1 SGHTA, CDR2 FQGNSA. The CDR3 runs 15 residues. The CDR3 loop is CASSLVGDRAYEQYF. The CDR3, as DNA: TGTGCCAGCAGCTTAGTCGGAGACAGGGCCTACGAGCAGTACTTC.

CDR3 nucleotide sequence: TGTGCCAGCAGCTCCCAAATCCGGAGCACCTACGAGCAGTACTTC. It translates to CASSSQIRSTYEQYF. The J gene is TRBJ2-7, the V gene TRBV5-4; D unclear. The CDR3 length is 15 residues. From germline, CDR1 is SGHNT and CDR2 YYREEE (reference sequence). V was clipped by 3 bases and J by 2 bases, with 15 bases between them.

The chain carries TRBV18 and TRBJ2-7; perhaps TRBD1 as D (6 bases). V lost 1 base to trimming and J lost 5 bases, with 12 bases between them. Germline V gives CDR1 KGHSH, CDR2 LQKENI. The CDR3 covers 14 residues. CDR3 nucleotides: TGTGCCAGCTCACCACTTACAGGGTTCAACGAGCAGTACTTC. It yields the protein CASSPLTGFNEQYF.

The V call is TRBV9, the J call TRBJ2-3, with D perhaps TRBD2 (5 bases). Trimming took off 0 bases at V and 4 bases at J, with 9 bases between the two ends. The germline V gene has CDR1 SGDLS and CDR2 YYNGEE. CDR3 size: 14 residues. Here the CDR3 DNA reads TGTGCCAGCAGCGTAGCTAGCCCCCCAGATACGCAGTATTTT. It specifies CASSVASPPDTQYF.

The table lists this clone with a count of one. V usage is TRBV10-3 and J usage is TRBJ1-6; possible D gene TRBD1, 5 bases. Trimming removed 6 bases at V and 7 bases at J, with 22 bases between. Germline assignment: CDR1 ENHRY and CDR2 SYGVKD. This CDR3 has 17 amino acids. The CDR3 coding sequence is TGTGCCATCAGGGGGGGGTTGGGGACCGTCCGAAATTCACCCCTCCACTTT. As protein: CAIRGGLGTVRNSPLHF.